The clone carrying this T cell receptor (beta chain) was counted ten times or more. Its antigen is undetermined. The source material, RNA transcripts, was used to amplify TCR beta CDR3 regions. Primed by the HTBI set, a first-round RT-PCR was run on the TCR CDR3. TCRdb passed the multiplex PCR reads through MiXCR, listing each CDR3 protein once. The sample has about 180,000 distinct CDR3 sequences, over 15% seen once. The data belong to a study of T cells in Graves' hyperthyroidism and ophthalmopathy. Overall study context: Peripheral blood was drawn at first diagnosis, prior to all treatment. Findings and limits, study-wide: Blood also contained most expanded thyroid clonotypes above 0.001.

The germline V and J ends were trimmed by 4 bases and 5 bases, with 23 bases remaining between them. There are 17 residues in the CDR3. Germline CDR1 and CDR2: SGHDN and FVKESK. The receptor's source is a woman in her fifties or sixties with Graves' hyperthyroidism. The chain has TRBV14 and TRBJ1-2, with D perhaps matching TRBD1 (5 bases). The specimen sequenced was blood. This CDR3 is CASSLGHFESVEYGYTF. The CDR3 DNA reads as TGTGCCAGCAGCCTTGGACATTTTGAGTCGGTTGAATATGGCTACACCTTC.